This T cell receptor (beta chain) was sequenced for a study of CD8 T cells in ankylosing spondylitis. Overall study results and limits: A motif in TCR beta, a set of roughly eight highly homologous variants, appeared characteristic of ankylosing spondylitis blood.

Molecular-barcoded quantitative 5'-RACE produced these TCR beta libraries. TCRdb analysed the 5' RACE reads with MiXCR anew, one entry per CDR3 protein. The table has roughly 700,000 distinct CDR3 sequences, 19% seen once; the top ten hold under 20%. This clonotype was observed a few times. What it binds is not known. The sequence was obtained from a male donor with ankylosing spondylitis. The sequencing sample was made of blood, either unsorted or a sorted T cell fraction (not recorded which).

CDR3 in amino acids: CASSFRSGAETQYF. Written as DNA, the CDR3 is TGTGCCAGCAGCTTCAGGAGCGGGGCGGAGACCCAGTACTTC. V usage is TRBV7-9 and J usage is TRBJ2-5; 7 positions match TRBD2. The CDR3 runs to 14 residues. In germline, CDR1 is SEHNR, CDR2 FQNEAQ (reference sequence). The trim removed 3 bases at V and 5 bases at J, leaving 6 bases unmatched.